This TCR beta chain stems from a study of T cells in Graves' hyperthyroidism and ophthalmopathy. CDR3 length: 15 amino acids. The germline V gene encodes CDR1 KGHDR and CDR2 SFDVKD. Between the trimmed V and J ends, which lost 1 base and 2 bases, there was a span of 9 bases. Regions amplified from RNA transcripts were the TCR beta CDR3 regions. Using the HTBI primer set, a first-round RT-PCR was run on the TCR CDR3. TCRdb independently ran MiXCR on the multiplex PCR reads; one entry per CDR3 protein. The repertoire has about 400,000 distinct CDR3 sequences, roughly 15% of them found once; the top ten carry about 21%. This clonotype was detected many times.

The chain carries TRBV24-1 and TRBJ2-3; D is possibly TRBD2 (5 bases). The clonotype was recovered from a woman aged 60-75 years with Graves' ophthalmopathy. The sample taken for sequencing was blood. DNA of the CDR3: TGTGCCACCAGTGATTTCCGGGGTGACACAGATACGCAGTATTTT. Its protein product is CATSDFRGDTDTQYF.